The clone carrying this TCR beta chain came up many times. The antigen is unknown. TCRdb ran MiXCR on the PCR reads and lists one entry per CDR3 protein. The sample holds about 640,000 distinct CDR3 sequences, nearly 20% seen once. Sorted inputs of about 20,000 to 1,000,000 cells, with 10%, 30% or 50% RNA, yielded naive CD8 libraries. The data originate from a study of molecular identifiers for immune sequencing clone quantification. General study points: Among some 910,000 naive cells, as was reported, spiked Jurkat TCR RNA from one cell was detectable. Clones of above 20 RNA copies carried over 99% of effector molecules; in naive cells they carried under 1%. Highly expanded clone sizes could be underestimated by identical TCR molecules sharing a barcode.

From germline, CDR1 is LNHDA and CDR2 SQIVND (reference sequence). The CDR3 runs 14 residues. The V gene lost 3 bases and the J gene lost 3 bases, with 11 bases spanning the gap. The source of this sequence is a human donor in good health. Some libraries in this study had Jurkat cell RNA spiked in. The chain is built from TRBV19 and TRBJ1-2; D gene unclear. Sequenced sample: naive CD8+ T cells from blood, with Jurkat cell RNA spiked in. Regarding subset: FACS-sorted CD8+CD4-CCR7+CD45RA+ naive T cells. CDR3: CASSIGPADYGYTF. As DNA, the CDR3 is TGTGCCAGTAGTATTGGGCCAGCGGACTATGGCTACACCTTC.